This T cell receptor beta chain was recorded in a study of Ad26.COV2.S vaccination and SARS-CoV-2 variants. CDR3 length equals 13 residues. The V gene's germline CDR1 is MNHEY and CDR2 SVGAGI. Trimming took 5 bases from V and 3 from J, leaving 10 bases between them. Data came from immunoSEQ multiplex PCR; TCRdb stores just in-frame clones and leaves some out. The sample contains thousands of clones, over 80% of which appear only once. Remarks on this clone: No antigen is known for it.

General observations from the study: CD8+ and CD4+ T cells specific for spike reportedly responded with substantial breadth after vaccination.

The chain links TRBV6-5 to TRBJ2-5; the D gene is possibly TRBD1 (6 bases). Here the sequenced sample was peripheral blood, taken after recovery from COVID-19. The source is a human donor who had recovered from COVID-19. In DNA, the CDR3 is TGTGCCAGCAGTCGAACAGGGAAAGAGACCCAGTACTTC. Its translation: CASSRTGKETQYF.